This T cell receptor beta chain was captured in a study of regulatory T cells in long-lasting Graves disease. Study-wide results and caveats: Persistent patients shared more public clonotypes (roughly 2,800) than new patients (approximately 1,000). Among samples with persistent disease, TRBV28, TRBJ1-2 and TRBJ2-5 were favored.

CDR1 and CDR2 (germline): KGHDR, SFDVKD. The CDR3 has 18 amino acids. Trimming removed 0 bases from V and 10 bases from J; junction bases left unmatched: 16. Sequencing libraries for TCR beta were prepared with iRepertoire HTBI primers and Arm-PCR of CDR3 regions. TCRdb re-called the multiplex PCR reads through MiXCR, storing one row per CDR3 protein. The table has approximately 350,000 distinct CDR3 sequences, roughly 25% seen once. Time point specified: persistent/refractory GD, antithyroid drugs over 5 years with positive TRAb. From PBMCs, RNA was extracted and then used to make the TCR library. Xi'an, China, was home to the endocrinology department that provided patients. EDTA tubes received 9 to 10 milliliters of collected peripheral blood. Notes on this clonotype: Its antigen is as yet unknown.

This sequence originates from a woman in her forties with Graves disease. The chain uses TRBV24-1 and TRBJ2-1; 8 nucleotides agree with TRBD2. Here the sequenced sample was peripheral blood mononuclear cells (PBMCs), taken when the disease was refractory, from a patient treated with antithyroid drugs. CDR3 nucleotide sequence: TGTGCCACCAGTGATTTGCGGAAATCCGGGACTAGACACGACGAGCAGTTCTTC. This sequence encodes CATSDLRKSGTRHDEQFF.